The clone carrying this T cell receptor (beta chain) was recorded at least ten times. Individuals who donated were healthy Caucasians from Russia aged about 6 to 95. The source of the sample is a study of blood T cells in healthy people across ages. The authors ran a second PCR of 7 to 11 cycles using a sample-barcoded 5' primer and a J-beta primer mix. TCRdb independently ran MiXCR on the 5' RACE reads; one entry per CDR3 protein. Counted here are approximately 690,000 distinct CDR3 sequences, approximately 40% occurring once; the ten biggest clones make up 30%. CDR1 and CDR2 (germline): DFQATT, SNEGSKA (reference sequence). The CDR3 has 11 residues. Trimming took off 2 bases at V and 6 bases at J, with 6 bases between the two ends.

What was sequenced was blood. V is TRBV20-1 and J is TRBJ2-3; D remains ambiguous. The origin of this receptor is a man older than 75 in good health. The CDR3 loop reads CSARWADTQYF. The CDR3 DNA reads as TGCAGTGCTAGATGGGCGGATACGCAGTATTTT.